A single sample is the source of the 16 T cell receptor beta chains below, sequenced in a study of T cells in Graves' hyperthyroidism and ophthalmopathy. RNA transcripts gave rise to amplified TCR beta CDR3 regions. HTBI primers were employed in a first-round RT-PCR of the TCR CDR3. TCRdb re-analysed the multiplex PCR reads in MiXCR, keeping a single row per CDR3 protein. Here the sample spans around 490,000 distinct CDR3 sequences, less than 20% being singletons. The sample taken for sequencing was blood. Every receptor here comes from a man aged 40-55 years with Graves' ophthalmopathy.

This clonotype was observed a handful of times. The genes are TRBV7-2 and TRBJ1-3; 11 bases are shared with TRBD1. Germline V gene sequence: CDR1 SGHTA, CDR2 FQGNSA. The CDR3 totals 18 residues. After removal of 5 bases from V and 0 bases from J, the junction contained 9 bases not matched to a gene. CDR3 protein: CASSQGTGGLASGNTIYF. DNA of the CDR3: TGTGCCAGCAGCCAAGGGACAGGGGGATTGGCCTCTGGAAACACCATATATTTT.

This chain uses TRBV27 with TRBJ2-5, with D possibly matching TRBD2 (6 bases). The CDR3 has 15 residues. Trimming shortened V by 6 bases and J by 2 bases, and 16 bases separated the two germline ends. Germline CDR1 MNHEY, CDR2 SMNVEV (reference sequence). As DNA, the CDR3 is TGTGCCAGCAGCCCAGGGACTCTTTTACAAGAGACCCAGTACTTC. This gives the protein CASSPGTLLQETQYF.

As concerns this clonotype: A much larger clone is a single base away; this may be a read error. The chain employs TRBV27 and TRBJ2-7; D is possibly TRBD1 (6 bases). The last part of the DNA fits TRBJ2-1 better; the J call may be wrong. The germline gives CDR1 MNHEY, CDR2 SMNVEV (reference sequence). The CDR3 has 14 residues. The CDR3 DNA sequence: TGTGCCAGCAGTCCCGCTACAGGGTCCTACGAGCAGTTCTTC. This codes for CASSPATGSYEQFF.

This clonotype was seen repeatedly, ten times or more. One junction end does not reproduce the germline sequence, and a read error may be involved. The chain couples TRBV7-7 to TRBJ1-2; tentative D call: TRBD1 (6 bases). Germline V gene data show CDR1 as SSHAT and CDR2 as FNYEAQ (reference sequence). The CDR3 extends over 19 amino acids. CDR3 coding DNA: TGTGCTAGCAGCCTCCCTACCAGGGGTTATAGGCGTCGACACTATGGCTACACCTTC. This codes for CASSLPTRGYRRRHYGYTF.

J is TRBJ1-5 and V is TRBV19; 8 bases line up with TRBD1. Trimming took 6 bases from V and 5 from J; bases not matched to a gene: 6. The CDR3 has 14 amino acids. Per the germline V gene, CDR1 is LNHDA and CDR2 is SQIVND (reference sequence). The CDR3: CASRADREYQPQHF. The CDR3 DNA sequence: TGTGCCAGTAGGGCGGACAGGGAGTATCAGCCCCAGCATTTT.

At least ten counts were recorded for this clonotype. The chain is built from TRBV2 and TRBJ2-3; 9 bases are a match to TRBD1. In germline, CDR1 is SNHLY, CDR2 FYNNEI. The length of the CDR3 is 16 residues. The V gene end was trimmed by 2 bases and the J gene end by 6 bases; junction bases not matched to a gene: 9. This chain's CDR3 is CASSEFFGQGLDTQYF. CDR3 in DNA: TGTGCCAGCAGTGAATTTTTTGGACAGGGGCTGGATACGCAGTATTTT.

This clonotype has just a few counts. The chain carries TRBV6-2 or TRBV6-3 and TRBJ2-5; TRBD2 aligns across 10 bases. The V and J ends lost 4 bases and 4 bases, in that order; junction bases with no gene match: 9. CDR1 is MNHEY and CDR2 is SVGEGT in the germline V gene. The CDR3 has 16 residues. The DNA of the CDR3 is TGTGCCAGCAGTTTCGGACTAGCGGCAAGGGGAGAGACCCAGTACTTC. Its protein product is CASSFGLAARGETQYF.

A remark on this clonotype: A much more abundant neighbour one base away suggests this may be a read error. The chain recombines TRBV28 with TRBJ1-2, with D tentatively TRBD1 (6 bases). CDR3 size: 16 residues. The germline CDR1 and CDR2 sequences are MDHEN and SYDVKM. Trimming took 2 bases from V and 7 from J, leaving 20 bases between them. As DNA, the CDR3 is TGTGCCAGCAGTTTAATCCCGGGACAATTGGGAAGTGGCTACACCTTC. Amino acid sequence: CASSLIPGQLGSGYTF.

The sample holds many counts of this clonotype. This chain links TRBV24-1 with TRBJ2-3; 7 bases agree with TRBD2. The germline CDR1 and CDR2 sequences are KGHDR and SFDVKD. There are 16 residues in the CDR3. J was trimmed by 5 bases and V by 5 bases; bases with no gene match: 12. The CDR3, as DNA: TGTGCCACCAGTGCGCAGGGTGGACTAGATGGAGATACGCAGTATTTT. It specifies CATSAQGGLDGDTQYF.

V is TRBV28 and J is TRBJ1-1; 8 nucleotides line up with TRBD1. This CDR3 has 16 residues. V shed 6 bases and J 4 bases; nucleotides not matched to a gene: 13. Germline V gene lookup returns CDR1 MDHEN and CDR2 SYDVKM. CDR3 region: CASSQSPQGAATEAFF. CDR3 DNA: TGTGCCAGCAGCCAGTCCCCCCAGGGGGCCGCCACTGAAGCTTTCTTT.

This clonotype was counted between two and nine times. This chain's CDR3 is CASKTSSASGNTIYF. The CDR3 nucleotides are TGTGCCAGCAAGACCAGCAGCGCCTCTGGAAACACCATATATTTT. J is TRBJ1-3 and V is TRBV2; D is uncertain. CDR1 SNHLY and CDR2 FYNNEI come from the germline V gene. Trimming pared 7 bases from V and 0 bases from J, leaving 13 bases between. This CDR3 region has 15 residues.

The chain carries TRBV7-9 and TRBJ2-7, with TRBD2 as a possible D gene (5 bases). Trimming left V 5 bases short and J 2 bases short, with 10 bases between. This CDR3 contains 13 residues. Germline loops: CDR1 SEHNR, CDR2 FQNEAQ (reference sequence). The CDR3 DNA reads TGTGCCAGCAGCCCCGGGATGACCTACGAGCAGTACTTC. It is translated as CASSPGMTYEQYF.

The table lists this clonotype with a count of one. The V call is TRBV5-6, the J call TRBJ2-3; D not certain. The ends were cut back, 0 bases at V and 4 bases at J, with 18 bases in the middle. This CDR3 is 17 amino acids long. Germline V lookup: CDR1 SGHDT, CDR2 YYEEEE. DNA for the CDR3: TGTGCCAGCAGCTTGGAATTCGGGTTTGGAGAGCCAGATACGCAGTATTTT. It is translated as CASSLEFGFGEPDTQYF.

Of note for this clonotype: The CDR3 end shows no conserved phenylalanine or tryptophan, and so a read error is likely. The chain has TRBV7-8 and TRBJ2-1; a possible D gene is TRBD2 (5 bases). The germline CDR1 and CDR2 sequences are SGHVS and FQNEAQ. V lost 6 bases and J lost 7, with 10 bases in between. This CDR3 comprises 12 residues. The CDR3 bases are TGTGCCAGCAGTTTAACTAGAAATGAGCAGTTCGTC. This codes for CASSLTRNEQFV.

A single count supports this clonotype. The genes are TRBV30 and TRBJ1-5; D possibly corresponds to TRBD1 (6 bases). The CDR3 covers 16 residues. V lost 3 bases to trimming and J lost 6 bases, with 21 bases between them. Germline CDR1 GTSNPN, CDR2 SVGIG (reference sequence). The CDR3 protein is CAWSLGGGGPSQPQHF. The DNA of the CDR3 is TGTGCCTGGAGCCTTGGGGGGGGGGGCCCCAGTCAGCCCCAGCATTTT. Combining the CDR3 with reference TRBV30 and TRBJ1-5 gives the whole variable domain SQTIHQWPATLVQPVGSPLSLECTVEGTSNPNLYWYRQAAGRGLQLLFYSVGIGQISSEVPQNLSASRPQDRQFILSSKKLLLSDSGFYLCAWSLGGGGPSQPQHFGDGTRLSIL.

This clonotype was seen ten or more times. The chain uses TRBV11-3 and TRBJ2-5; TRBD2 agrees at 12 bases. The CDR3 length is 15 residues. CDR1 and CDR2 (germline): SGHNT, YENEEA. V lost 2 bases, J lost 4 bases, and 2 bases stayed unmatched. The CDR3 loop is CASSLTSGGPETQYF. The CDR3 DNA is TGTGCCAGCAGCTTAACTAGCGGGGGGCCAGAGACCCAGTACTTC.